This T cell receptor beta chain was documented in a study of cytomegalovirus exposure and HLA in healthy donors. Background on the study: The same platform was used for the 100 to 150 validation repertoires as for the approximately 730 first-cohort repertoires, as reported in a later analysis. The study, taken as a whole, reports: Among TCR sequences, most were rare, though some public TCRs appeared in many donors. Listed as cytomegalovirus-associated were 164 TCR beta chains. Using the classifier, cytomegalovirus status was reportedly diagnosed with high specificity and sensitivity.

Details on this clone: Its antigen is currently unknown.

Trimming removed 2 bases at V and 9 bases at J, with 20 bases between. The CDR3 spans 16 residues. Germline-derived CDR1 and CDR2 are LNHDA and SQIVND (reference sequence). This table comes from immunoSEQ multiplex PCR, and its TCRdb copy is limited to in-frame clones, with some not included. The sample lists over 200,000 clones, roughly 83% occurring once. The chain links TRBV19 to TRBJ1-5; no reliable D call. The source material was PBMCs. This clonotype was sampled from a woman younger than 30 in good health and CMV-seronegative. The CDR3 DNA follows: TGTGCCAGTAGTATACAGAGCAATCAGCCCCAGCGGCCCCAGCATTTT. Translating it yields CASSIQSNQPQRPQHF.